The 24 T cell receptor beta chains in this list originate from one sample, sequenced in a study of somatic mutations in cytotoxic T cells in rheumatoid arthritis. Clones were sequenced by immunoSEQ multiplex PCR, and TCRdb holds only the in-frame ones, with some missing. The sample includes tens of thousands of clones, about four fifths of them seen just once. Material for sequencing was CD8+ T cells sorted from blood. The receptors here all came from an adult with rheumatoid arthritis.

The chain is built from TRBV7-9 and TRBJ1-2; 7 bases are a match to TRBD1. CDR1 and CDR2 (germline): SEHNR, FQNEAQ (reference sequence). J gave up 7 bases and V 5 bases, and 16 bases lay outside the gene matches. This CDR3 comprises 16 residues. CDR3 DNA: TGTGCCAGCAGCGGCGACAGGGAAACGGGGGCCCGTGGCTACACCTTC. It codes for CASSGDRETGARGYTF.

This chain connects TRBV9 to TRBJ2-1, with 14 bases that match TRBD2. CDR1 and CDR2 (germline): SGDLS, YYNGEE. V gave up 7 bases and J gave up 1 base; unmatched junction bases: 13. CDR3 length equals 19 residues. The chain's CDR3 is CASLRGSGTSGSSYNEQFF. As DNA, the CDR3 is TGTGCCAGCCTCCGTGGCTCCGGGACTAGCGGGAGTTCCTACAATGAGCAGTTCTTC.

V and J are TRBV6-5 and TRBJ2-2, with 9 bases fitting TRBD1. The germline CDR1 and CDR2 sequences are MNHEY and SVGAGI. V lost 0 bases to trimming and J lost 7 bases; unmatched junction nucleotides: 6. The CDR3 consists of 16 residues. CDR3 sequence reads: CASSYSRDRVNGELFF. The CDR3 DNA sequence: TGTGCCAGCAGTTACTCGAGGGACAGGGTTAACGGGGAGCTGTTTTTT.

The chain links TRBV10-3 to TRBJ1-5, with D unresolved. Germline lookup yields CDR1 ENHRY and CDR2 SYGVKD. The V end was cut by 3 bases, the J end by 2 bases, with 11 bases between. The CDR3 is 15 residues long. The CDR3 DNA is TGTGCCATCAGTGAATACCGAGAGGGCAATCAGCCCCAGCATTTT. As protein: CAISEYREGNQPQHF.

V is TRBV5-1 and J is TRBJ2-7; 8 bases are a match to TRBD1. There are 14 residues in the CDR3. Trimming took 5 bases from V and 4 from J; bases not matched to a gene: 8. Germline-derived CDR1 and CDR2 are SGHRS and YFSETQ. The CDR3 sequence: CASSSRDRMYEQYF. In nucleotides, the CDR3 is TGCGCCAGCAGTTCCCGGGACAGGATGTACGAGCAGTACTTC. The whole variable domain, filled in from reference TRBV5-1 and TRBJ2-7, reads KAGVTQTPRYLIKTRGQQVTLSCSPISGHRSVSWYQQTPGQGLQFLFEYFSETQRNKGNFPGRFSGRQFSNSRSEMNVSTLELGDSALYLCASSSRDRMYEQYFGPGTRLTVT.

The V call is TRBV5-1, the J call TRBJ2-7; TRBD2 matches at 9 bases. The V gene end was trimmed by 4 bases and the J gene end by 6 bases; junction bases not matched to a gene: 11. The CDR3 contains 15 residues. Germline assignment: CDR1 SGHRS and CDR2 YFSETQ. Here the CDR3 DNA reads TGCGCCAGCAGCCCGGCTAGCGGGACCTCTCGCGAGCAGTACTTC. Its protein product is CASSPASGTSREQYF.

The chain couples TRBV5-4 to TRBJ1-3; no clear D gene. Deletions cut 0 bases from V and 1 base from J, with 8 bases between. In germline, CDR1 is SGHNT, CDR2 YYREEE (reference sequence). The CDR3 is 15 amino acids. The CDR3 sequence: CASSLGVGSGNTIYF. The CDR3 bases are TGTGCCAGCAGCTTGGGCGTAGGTTCTGGAAACACCATATATTTT.

CDR3 DNA: TGTGCCAGCAGCTCTCTAACATCAGGGGGGATCTCTGGGGCCAACGTCCTGACTTTC. Translating it yields CASSSLTSGGISGANVLTF. The rearrangement joins TRBV5-5 to TRBJ2-6; the D gene is possibly TRBD1 (7 bases). The CDR3 runs to 19 residues. Germline loops: CDR1 SGHKS, CDR2 YYEKEE (reference sequence). Trimming stripped 3 bases from V and 0 bases from J, with 19 bases between.

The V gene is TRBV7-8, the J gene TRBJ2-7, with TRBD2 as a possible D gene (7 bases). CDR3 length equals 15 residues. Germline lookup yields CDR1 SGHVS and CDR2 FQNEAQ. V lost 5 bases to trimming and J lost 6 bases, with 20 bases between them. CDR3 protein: CASSPFGGQSTEQYF. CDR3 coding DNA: TGTGCCAGCAGCCCATTCGGGGGGCAATCTACCGAGCAGTACTTC.

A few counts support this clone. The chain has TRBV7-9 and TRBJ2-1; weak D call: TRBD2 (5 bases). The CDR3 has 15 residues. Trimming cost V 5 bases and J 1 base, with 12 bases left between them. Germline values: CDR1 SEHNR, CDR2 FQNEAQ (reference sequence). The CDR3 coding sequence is TGTGCCAGCAGCCCCGAACGGGGTTCCTACAATGAGCAGTTCTTC. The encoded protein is CASSPERGSYNEQFF.

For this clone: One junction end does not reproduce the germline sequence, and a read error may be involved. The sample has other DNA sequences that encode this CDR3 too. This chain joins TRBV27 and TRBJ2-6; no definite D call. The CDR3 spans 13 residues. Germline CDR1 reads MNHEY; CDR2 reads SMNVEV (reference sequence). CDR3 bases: TGTGCTAGCAGACACCCTGGGGCCAACGTCCTGACTTTC. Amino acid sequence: CASRHPGANVLTF.

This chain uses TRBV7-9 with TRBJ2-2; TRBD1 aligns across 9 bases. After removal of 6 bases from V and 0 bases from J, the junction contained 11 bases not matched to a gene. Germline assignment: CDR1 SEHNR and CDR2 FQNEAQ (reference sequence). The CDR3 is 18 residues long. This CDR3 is CASSLPGQGKSNTGELFF. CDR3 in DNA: TGTGCCAGCAGTCTTCCGGGACAGGGAAAATCGAACACCGGGGAGCTGTTTTTT.

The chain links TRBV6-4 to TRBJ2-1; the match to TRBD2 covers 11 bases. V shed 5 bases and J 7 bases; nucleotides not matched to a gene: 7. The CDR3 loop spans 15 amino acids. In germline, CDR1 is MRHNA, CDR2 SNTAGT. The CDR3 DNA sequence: TGTGCCAGCAGTTTACTAGCGGGGGAAAGAAATGAGCAGTTCTTC. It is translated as CASSLLAGERNEQFF.

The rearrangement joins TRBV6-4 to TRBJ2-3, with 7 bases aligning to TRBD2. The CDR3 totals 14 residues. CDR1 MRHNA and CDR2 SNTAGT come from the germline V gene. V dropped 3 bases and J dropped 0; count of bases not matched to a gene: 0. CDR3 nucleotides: TGTGCCAGCAGTGAGGGGGGGAGCACAGATACGCAGTATTTT. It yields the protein CASSEGGSTDTQYF.

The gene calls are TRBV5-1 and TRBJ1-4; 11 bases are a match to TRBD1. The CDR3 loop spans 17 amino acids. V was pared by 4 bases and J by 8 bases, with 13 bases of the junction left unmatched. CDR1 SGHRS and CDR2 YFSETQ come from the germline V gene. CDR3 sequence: CASSHGRDRGSPEKLFF. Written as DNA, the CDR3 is TGCGCCAGCAGCCACGGACGGGACAGGGGGTCCCCCGAAAAACTGTTTTTT.

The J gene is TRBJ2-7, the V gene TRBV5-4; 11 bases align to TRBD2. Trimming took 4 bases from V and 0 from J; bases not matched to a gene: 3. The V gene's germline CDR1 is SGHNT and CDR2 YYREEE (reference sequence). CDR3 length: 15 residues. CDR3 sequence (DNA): TGTGCCAGCAGCCCGGGACTAGCGGACTCCTACGAGCAGTACTTC. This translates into CASSPGLADSYEQYF.

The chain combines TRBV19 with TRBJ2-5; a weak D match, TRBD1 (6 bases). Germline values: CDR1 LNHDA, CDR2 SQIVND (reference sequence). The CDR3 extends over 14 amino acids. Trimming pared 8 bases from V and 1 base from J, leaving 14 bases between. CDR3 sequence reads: CASRQQGLQETQYF. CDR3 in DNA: TGTGCCAGTCGGCAACAGGGCCTCCAAGAGACCCAGTACTTC. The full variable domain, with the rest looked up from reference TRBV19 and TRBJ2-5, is DGGITQSPKYLFRKEGQNVTLSCEQNLNHDAMYWYRQDPGQGLRLIYYSQIVNDFQKGDIAEGYSVSREKKESFPLTVTSAQKNPTAFYLCASRQQGLQETQYFGPGTRLLVL.

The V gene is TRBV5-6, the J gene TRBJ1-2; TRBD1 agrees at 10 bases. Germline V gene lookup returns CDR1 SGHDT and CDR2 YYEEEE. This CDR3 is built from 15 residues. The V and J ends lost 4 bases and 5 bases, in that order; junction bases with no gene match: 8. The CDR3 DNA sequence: TGTGCCAGCAGCCCCTCCCGGACAGGGGGATATGGCTACACCTTC. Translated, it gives CASSPSRTGGYGYTF.

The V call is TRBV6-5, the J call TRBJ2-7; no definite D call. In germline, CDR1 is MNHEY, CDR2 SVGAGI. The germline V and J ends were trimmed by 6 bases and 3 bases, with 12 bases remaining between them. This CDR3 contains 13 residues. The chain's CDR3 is CASRDFRFYEQYF. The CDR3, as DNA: TGTGCCAGCAGAGACTTTAGGTTCTACGAGCAGTACTTC.

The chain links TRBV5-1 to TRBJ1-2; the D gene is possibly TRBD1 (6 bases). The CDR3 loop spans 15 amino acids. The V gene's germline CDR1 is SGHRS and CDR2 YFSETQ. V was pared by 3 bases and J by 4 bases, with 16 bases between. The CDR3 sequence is CASSWGPGAGYGYTF. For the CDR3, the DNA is TGCGCCAGCAGCTGGGGGCCGGGGGCAGGCTATGGCTACACCTTC.

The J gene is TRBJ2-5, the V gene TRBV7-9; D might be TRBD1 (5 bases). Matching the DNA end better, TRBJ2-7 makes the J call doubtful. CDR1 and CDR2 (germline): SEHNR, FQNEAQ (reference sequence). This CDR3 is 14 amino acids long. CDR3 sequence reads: CASSLSGAPYEQYF. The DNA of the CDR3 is TGTGCCAGCAGCTTGAGTGGGGCGCCCTACGAGCAGTACTTC.

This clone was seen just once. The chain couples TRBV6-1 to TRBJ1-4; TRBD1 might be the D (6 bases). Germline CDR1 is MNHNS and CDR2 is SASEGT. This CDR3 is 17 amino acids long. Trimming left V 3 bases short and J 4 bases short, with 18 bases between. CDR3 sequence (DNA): TGTGCCAGCAGTGACCCCCCCACAGGGCTGCTTAATGAAAAACTGTTTTTT. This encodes CASSDPPTGLLNEKLFF.

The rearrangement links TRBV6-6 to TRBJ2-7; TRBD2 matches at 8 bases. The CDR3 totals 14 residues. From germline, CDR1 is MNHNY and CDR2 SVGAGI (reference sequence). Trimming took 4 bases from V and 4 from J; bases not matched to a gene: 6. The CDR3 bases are TGTGCCAGCAGTTTAGAGGGACTAGTGTACGAGCAGTACTTC. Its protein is CASSLEGLVYEQYF.

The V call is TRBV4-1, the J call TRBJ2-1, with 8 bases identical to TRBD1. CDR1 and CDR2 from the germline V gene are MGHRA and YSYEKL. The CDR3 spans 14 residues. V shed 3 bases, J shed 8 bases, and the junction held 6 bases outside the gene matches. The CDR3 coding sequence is TGCGCCAGCAGCCATGGACAGGGTCCCGATGAGCAGTTCTTC. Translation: CASSHGQGPDEQFF.